This TCR beta chain came from a study of cytotoxic CD8 clonotypes in ibrutinib-treated CLL. Study summary: In all, 10 to 11 patients were relapsed/refractory, roughly 15 were treatment-naive and roughly 18 were IGHV unmutated. Broader study findings: Clonality correlated strongly with circulating CD8+ T cells and exceeded age-matched healthy donors at baseline.

The authors obtained 1.5 to 2.5 micrograms of genomic DNA from cryopreserved PBMCs for TCR beta libraries. The CDR3 runs 13 residues. Germline loops: CDR1 SQVTM, CDR2 ANQGSEA. Trimming removed 4 bases at V and 0 bases at J, with 9 bases between. Sequenced by immunoSEQ multiplex PCR; TCRdb stores in-frame clones only, minus some. The sample has roughly 170,000 clones, around 80% seen once; the top ten hold about 4.5%. Points on this clone: Its antigen is still unknown.

This sequence was found in a human donor with chronic lymphocytic leukemia. This specimen consisted of PBMCs, obtained after 24 months of ibrutinib treatment. The chain carries TRBV29-1 and TRBJ1-1; D possibly corresponds to TRBD1 (5 bases). In nucleotides, the CDR3 is TGCAGCGTTGGCAAGACAGTGAACACTGAAGCTTTCTTT. Protein: CSVGKTVNTEAFF.